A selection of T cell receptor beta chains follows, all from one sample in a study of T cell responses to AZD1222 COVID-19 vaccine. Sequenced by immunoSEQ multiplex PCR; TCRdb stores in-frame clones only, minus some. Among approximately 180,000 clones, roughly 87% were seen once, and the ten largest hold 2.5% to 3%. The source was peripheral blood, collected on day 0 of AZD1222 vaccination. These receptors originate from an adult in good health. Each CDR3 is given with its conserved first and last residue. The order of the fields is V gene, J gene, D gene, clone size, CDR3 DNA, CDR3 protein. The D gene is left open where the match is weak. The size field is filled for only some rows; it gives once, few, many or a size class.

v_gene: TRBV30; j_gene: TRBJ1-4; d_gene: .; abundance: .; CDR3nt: TGTGCCTGGAGGTTGCCTGGGACCATCACAGAAAAACTGTTTTTT; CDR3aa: CAWRLPGTITEKLFF
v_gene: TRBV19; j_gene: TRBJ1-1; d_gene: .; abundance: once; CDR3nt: TGTGCCAGTAAGGATAGCGGCAGGGCGGGGGACACTGAAGCTTTCTTT; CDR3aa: CASKDSGRAGDTEAFF
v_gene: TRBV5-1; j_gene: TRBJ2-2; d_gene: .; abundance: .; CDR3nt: TGCGCCAGCGGGACACCCAACACCGGGGAGCTGTTTTTT; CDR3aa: CASGTPNTGELFF
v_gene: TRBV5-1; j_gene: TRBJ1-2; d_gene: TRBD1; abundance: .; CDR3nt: TGCGCCAGCAGCTTCGGGACAGGAACCAACTATGGCTACACCTTC; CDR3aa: CASSFGTGTNYGYTF
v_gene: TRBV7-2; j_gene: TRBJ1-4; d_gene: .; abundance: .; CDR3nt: TGTGCCAGCAGCCTAAGAGTTACAACTAATGAAAAACTGTTTTTT; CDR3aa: CASSLRVTTNEKLFF
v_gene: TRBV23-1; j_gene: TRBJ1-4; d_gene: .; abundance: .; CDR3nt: TGCGCCAGCAGGAGAGTCGGGGGGCTTGATGAAAAACTGTTTTTT; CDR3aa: CASRRVGGLDEKLFF
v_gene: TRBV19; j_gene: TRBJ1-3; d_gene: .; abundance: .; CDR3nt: TGTGCCAGTAGCCCCACAGGGCCTGGAAACACCATATATTTT; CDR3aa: CASSPTGPGNTIYF
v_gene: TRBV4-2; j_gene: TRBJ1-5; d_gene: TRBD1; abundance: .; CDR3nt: TGTGCCAGCAGCCACCCGACAGGGGGAAGCAATCAGCCCCAGCATTTT; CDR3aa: CASSHPTGGSNQPQHF
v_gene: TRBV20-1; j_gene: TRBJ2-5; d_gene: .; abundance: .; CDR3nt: TGCAGTGCTGCCCCCCAAGAGACCCAGTACTTC; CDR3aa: CSAAPQETQYF
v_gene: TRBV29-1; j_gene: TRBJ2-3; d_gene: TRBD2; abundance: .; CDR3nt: TGCAGCGTTCGGGGGGGCGTGAGGAGCACAGATACGCAGTATTTT; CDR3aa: CSVRGGVRSTDTQYF
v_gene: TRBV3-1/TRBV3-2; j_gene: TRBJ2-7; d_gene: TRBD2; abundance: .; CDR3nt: TGTGCCAGCAGCCCTCAATCGGGCGGGAGTAATTACGAGCAGTACTTC; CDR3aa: CASSPQSGGSNYEQYF
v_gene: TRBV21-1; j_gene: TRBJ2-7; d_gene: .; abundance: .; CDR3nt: TGTGCCAGCAGCAAATGGAGGACGAGCTACGAGCAGTACTTC; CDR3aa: CASSKWRTSYEQYF
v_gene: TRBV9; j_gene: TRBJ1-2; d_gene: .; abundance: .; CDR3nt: TGTGCCAGCAGCGCGGGGACCTCGTACTATGGCTACACCTTC; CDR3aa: CASSAGTSYYGYTF
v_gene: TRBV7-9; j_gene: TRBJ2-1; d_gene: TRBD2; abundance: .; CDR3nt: TGTGCCAGCAGAGGGACTAGCGGTTACAATGAGCAATTCTTC; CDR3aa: CASRGTSGYNEQFF
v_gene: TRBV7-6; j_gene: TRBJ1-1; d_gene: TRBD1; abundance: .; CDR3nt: TGTGCCAGCAGCCAGAGACAGGGGATGAACACTGAAGCTTTCTTT; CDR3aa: CASSQRQGMNTEAFF
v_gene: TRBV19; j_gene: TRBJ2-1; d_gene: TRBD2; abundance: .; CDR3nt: TGTGCCAGTAGTAGTTTACTAGCGGGAGAAGGGAATGAGCAGTTCTTC; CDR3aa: CASSSLLAGEGNEQFF
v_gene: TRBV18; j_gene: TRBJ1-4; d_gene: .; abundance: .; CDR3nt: TGTGCCAGCTCACCGGACGACAGAACGGCTAATGAAAAACTGTTTTTT; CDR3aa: CASSPDDRTANEKLFF
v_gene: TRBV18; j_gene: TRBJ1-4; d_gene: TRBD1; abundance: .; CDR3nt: TGTGCCAGCTCGTCAAGGGACAGTGTGGGTGAAAAACTGTTTTTT; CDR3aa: CASSSRDSVGEKLFF
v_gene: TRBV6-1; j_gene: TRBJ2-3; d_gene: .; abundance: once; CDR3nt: TGTGCCAGCAGTGAAGGGACGGCGGCAGATACGCAGTATTTT; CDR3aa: CASSEGTAADTQYF
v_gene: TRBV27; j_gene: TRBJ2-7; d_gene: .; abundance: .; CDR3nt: TGTGCCAGCAGTCCGCAGGGGACCCTAGAGTCCTACGAGCAGTACTTC; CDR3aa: CASSPQGTLESYEQYF
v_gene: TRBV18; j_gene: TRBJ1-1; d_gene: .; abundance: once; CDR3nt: TGTGCCAGCTCACTTCACAAAGGAAGGGGGGTTGGCACTGAAGCTTTCTTT; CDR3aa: CASSLHKGRGVGTEAFF
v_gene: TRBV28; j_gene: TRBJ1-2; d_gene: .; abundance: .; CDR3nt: TGTGCCAGCAGTTTGCCCCAATCAGAAAATGGCTACACCTTC; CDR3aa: CASSLPQSENGYTF
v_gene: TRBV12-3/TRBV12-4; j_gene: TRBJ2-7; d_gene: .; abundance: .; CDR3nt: TGTGCCAGCGGATCCGTGGGGCCCTACGAGCAGTACTTC; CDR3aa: CASGSVGPYEQYF
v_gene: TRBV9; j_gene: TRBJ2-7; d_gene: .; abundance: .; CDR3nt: TGTGCCAGCAGCGTAGGGGGCTCGGGGGAGCAGTACTTC; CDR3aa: CASSVGGSGEQYF
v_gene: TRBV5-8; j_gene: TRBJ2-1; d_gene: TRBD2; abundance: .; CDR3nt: TGTGCCAGCAGCTTGGGTGTGACTAGCTATTTGGGTGAGCAGTTCTTC; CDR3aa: CASSLGVTSYLGEQFF
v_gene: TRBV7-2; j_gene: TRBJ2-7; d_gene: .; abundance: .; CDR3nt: TGTGCCAGCAGCTTACTCCGCGGGCCCGGCGAGCAGTACTTC; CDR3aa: CASSLLRGPGEQYF
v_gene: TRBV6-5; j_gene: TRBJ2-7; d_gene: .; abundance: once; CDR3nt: TGTGCCAGCAGTTTGCTCGGGGGCAAATACGAGCAGTACTTC; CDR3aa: CASSLLGGKYEQYF
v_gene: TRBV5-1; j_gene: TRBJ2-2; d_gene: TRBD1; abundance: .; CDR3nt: TGCGCCAGCAGCCGACCGGGACAGAGAAAATTGGGTACCGGGGAGCTGTTTTTT; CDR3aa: CASSRPGQRKLGTGELFF